This is a list of T cell receptor beta chains from one sample in a study of cytomegalovirus exposure and HLA in healthy donors. The protocol was immunoSEQ multiplex PCR, while the TCRdb copy is restricted to in-frame clones and leaves out a portion. The sample holds 100,000 to 130,000 clones, 90% to 96% seen once. The sequenced material came from PBMCs. The receptors were sampled from a woman under 30 in good health and CMV-seronegative. CDR3s include the opening cysteine and the closing phenylalanine or tryptophan. A D gene is named only where the DNA matches it firmly. Clone size is given for some rows only: seen once, a few or many times, or a class if the clone is expanded.

J: TRBJ2-6; D: NA; size: NA; V: TRBV2; DNA: TGTGCCAGCGAGATAGGAGGTTACTCTGGGGCCAACGTCCTGACTTTC; CDR3: CASEIGGYSGANVLTF
J: TRBJ1-2; D: TRBD1; size: NA; V: TRBV19; DNA: TGTGCCAGTAGTATACCCGGGACAGGGGAGCTCTATGGCTACACCTTC; CDR3: CASSIPGTGELYGYTF
J: TRBJ2-5; D: NA; size: NA; V: TRBV27; DNA: TGTGCCAGCAGTTTAATGGGGCGACAAGAGACCCAGTACTTC; CDR3: CASSLMGRQETQYF
J: TRBJ1-6; D: NA; size: NA; V: TRBV7-9; DNA: TGTGCCAGCAGCTTGGACAGTTATAATTCACCCCTCCACTTT; CDR3: CASSLDSYNSPLHF
J: TRBJ1-6; D: TRBD1; size: NA; V: TRBV27; DNA: TGTGCCAGCAGTCCCCTGACTGGGACAGGGAATTCACCCCTCCACTTT; CDR3: CASSPLTGTGNSPLHF
J: TRBJ1-3; D: TRBD1; size: NA; V: TRBV7-6; DNA: TGTGCCAGCAGCCTACTCGGACAGGGATCCTCAGGAAACACCATATATTTT; CDR3: CASSLLGQGSSGNTIYF
J: TRBJ1-1; D: NA; size: NA; V: TRBV5-1; DNA: TGCGCCAGCAGCCTGGGACTTGAAGCTTTCTTT; CDR3: CASSLGLEAFF
J: TRBJ2-6; D: NA; size: NA; V: TRBV6-6; DNA: TGTGCCAGCAGTTCCTTTTCTGGGGCCAACGTCCTGACTTTC; CDR3: CASSSFSGANVLTF
J: TRBJ2-3; D: NA; size: once; V: TRBV28; DNA: TGTGCCAGCAAACGGGGTTACACAGATACGCAGTATTTT; CDR3: CASKRGYTDTQYF
J: TRBJ2-7; D: TRBD1; size: NA; V: TRBV7-2; DNA: TGTGCCAGCAGCCCCCCCGACAGGGCCGAGCAGTACTTC; CDR3: CASSPPDRAEQYF
J: TRBJ1-2; D: TRBD1; size: NA; V: TRBV9; DNA: TGTGCCAGCACCAAAGGGGGCATCTATGGCTACACCTTC; CDR3: CASTKGGIYGYTF
J: TRBJ2-7; D: NA; size: NA; V: TRBV5-1; DNA: TGCGCCAGCAGCTCAACAGGGAAGGGGTACGAGCAGTACTTC; CDR3: CASSSTGKGYEQYF
J: TRBJ1-4; D: NA; size: once; V: TRBV15; DNA: TGTGCCACCAGCAGGGGCTTTAATGAAAAACTGTTTTTT; CDR3: CATSRGFNEKLFF
J: TRBJ2-3; D: TRBD1; size: NA; V: TRBV7-3; DNA: TGTGCCAGCAGCAGGGACAGATCTAGCACAGATACGCAGTATTTT; CDR3: CASSRDRSSTDTQYF
J: TRBJ2-7; D: TRBD2; size: NA; V: TRBV9; DNA: TGTGCCAGCAGCGTAGCGGTAGCGGGGGCCTACGAGCAGTACTTC; CDR3: CASSVAVAGAYEQYF
J: TRBJ2-7; D: TRBD1; size: once; V: TRBV2; DNA: TGTGCCAGCAGTACGAATAGGGACAGGGGGCTGTACGAGCAGTACTTC; CDR3: CASSTNRDRGLYEQYF
J: TRBJ2-1; D: NA; size: NA; V: TRBV27; DNA: TGTGCCAGCAGTTTCCTTAACAATGAGCAGTTCTTC; CDR3: CASSFLNNEQFF
J: TRBJ2-5; D: TRBD1; size: once; V: TRBV10-3; DNA: TGTGCCACCTACAGGGGAGCAGGAGAGACCCAGTACTTC; CDR3: CATYRGAGETQYF
J: TRBJ2-3; D: TRBD2; size: NA; V: TRBV9; DNA: TGTGCCAGCAGCGCGTATCGGGAGGAAGATACGCAGTATTTT; CDR3: CASSAYREEDTQYF
J: TRBJ2-3; D: TRBD1; size: NA; V: TRBV27; DNA: TGTGCCAGCAGTCAGGGGGATTACACAGATACGCAGTATTTT; CDR3: CASSQGDYTDTQYF
J: TRBJ1-1; D: NA; size: NA; V: TRBV15; DNA: TGTGCCACCAGCCGACGGGACATTGAAGACACTGAAGCTTTCTTT; CDR3: CATSRRDIEDTEAFF
J: TRBJ2-7; D: NA; size: NA; V: TRBV15; DNA: TGTGCCACCAGCAGAGGTGGAGTCGACGAGCAGTACTTC; CDR3: CATSRGGVDEQYF
J: TRBJ1-4; D: TRBD1; size: NA; V: TRBV7-6; DNA: TGTGCCAGCAGCTTAGGGGACAGGGCGAAACTGTTTTTT; CDR3: CASSLGDRAKLFF
J: TRBJ1-2; D: NA; size: NA; V: TRBV21-1; DNA: TGTGCCAGCAGCAGGGGGGGGTATCCCAACTATGGCTACACCTTC; CDR3: CASSRGGYPNYGYTF
J: TRBJ1-1; D: NA; size: NA; V: TRBV9; DNA: TGTGCCAGCAGCGTAACGGGACAAGCATGGACTGAAGCTTTCTTT; CDR3: CASSVTGQAWTEAFF
J: TRBJ1-5; D: NA; size: NA; V: TRBV10-3; DNA: TGTGCCATCAGTGGGCAGGGTAGCAATCAGCCCCAGCATTTT; CDR3: CAISGQGSNQPQHF
J: TRBJ1-1; D: TRBD1; size: NA; V: TRBV6-5; DNA: TGTGCCAGCAGACGCGGGACAGGAAACACTGAAGCTTTCTTT; CDR3: CASRRGTGNTEAFF
J: TRBJ2-7; D: NA; size: NA; V: TRBV7-2; DNA: TGTGCCAGCAGCTCAAGTCTAGTTAGCTCCTACGAGCAGTACTTC; CDR3: CASSSSLVSSYEQYF
J: TRBJ2-1; D: TRBD2; size: NA; V: TRBV4-1; DNA: TGCGCCAGCAGCCAAGATTTACTAGCGGGGATTTCAGTCTCCTACAATGAGCAGTTCTTC; CDR3: CASSQDLLAGISVSYNEQFF
J: TRBJ2-7; D: NA; size: NA; V: TRBV18; DNA: TGTGCCAGCTCACCCACAGGGACCTCCTACGAGCAGTACTTC; CDR3: CASSPTGTSYEQYF
J: TRBJ2-1; D: NA; size: NA; V: TRBV29-1; DNA: TGCAGCGTTGAGCGAGCGGGCGACAACAATGAGCAGTTCTTC; CDR3: CSVERAGDNNEQFF
J: TRBJ1-2; D: TRBD1; size: NA; V: TRBV4-2; DNA: TGTGCCAGCAGCCAAGCCGGGACAGGGGATGGCTACACCTTC; CDR3: CASSQAGTGDGYTF
J: TRBJ2-1; D: NA; size: NA; V: TRBV5-1; DNA: TGCGCCAGCAGCTTGGTAGGAGGGACGATCTACAATGAGCAGTTCTTC; CDR3: CASSLVGGTIYNEQFF
J: TRBJ2-2; D: NA; size: once; V: TRBV5-1; DNA: TGCGCCAGCAGCTTGGTTGCGGGGACGAACACCGGGGAGCTGTTTTTT; CDR3: CASSLVAGTNTGELFF
J: TRBJ1-5; D: NA; size: NA; V: TRBV7-8; DNA: TGTGCCAGCAGCTTAGCAGTGCAGAATCAGCCCCAGCATTTT; CDR3: CASSLAVQNQPQHF